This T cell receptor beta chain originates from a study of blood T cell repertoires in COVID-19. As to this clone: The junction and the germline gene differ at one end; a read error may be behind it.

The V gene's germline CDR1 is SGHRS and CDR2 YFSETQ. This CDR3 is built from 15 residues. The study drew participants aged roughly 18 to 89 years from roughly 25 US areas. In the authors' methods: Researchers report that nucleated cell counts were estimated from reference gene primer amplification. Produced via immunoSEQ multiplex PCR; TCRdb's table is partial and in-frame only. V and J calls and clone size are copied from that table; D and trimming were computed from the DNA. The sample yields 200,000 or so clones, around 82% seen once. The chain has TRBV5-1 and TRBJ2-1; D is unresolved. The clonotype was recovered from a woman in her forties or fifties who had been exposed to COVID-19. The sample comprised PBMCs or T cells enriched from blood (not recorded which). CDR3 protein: CASTLAPVSYNEQFF. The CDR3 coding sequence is TGCGCCAGCACCTTGGCCCCCGTGTCCTACAATGAGCAGTTCTTC.